This TCR beta chain derives from a study of T-cell reconstitution after alpha-beta-depleted transplantation in children. The CDR3 runs 16 residues. CDR1 and CDR2 from the germline V gene are ENHRY and SYGVKD. The ends were cut back, 8 bases at V and 2 bases at J, with 21 bases in the middle. A TCRbeta library incorporating unique molecular identifiers was prepared. One entry per CDR3 protein, called by TCRdb with MiXCR from the PCR reads. The table lists 240,000 or so distinct CDR3 sequences, 12% of them singletons. This clonotype was observed a single time. The receptor comes from a human donor who donated a stem cell graft to a child with acute lymphoblastic leukemia. Sequences were derived from PBMCs from the stem cell graft donor, sampled from the stem cell graft. The V call is TRBV10-3, the J call TRBJ1-2; D is perhaps TRBD1 (6 bases). The DNA for the CDR3 is TGTGCCATCGGGGGAACCCCGGGACAAGGGAACTATGGCTACACCTTC. Its translation: CAIGGTPGQGNYGYTF.